Given below is one TCR beta chain in context. What it binds is not known. The ends were cut back, 5 bases at V and 1 base at J, with 14 bases in the middle. Germline CDR1 reads MNHEY; CDR2 reads SVGAGI. CDR3 length equals 15 residues. The data derive from a study of radiotherapy plus CTLA-4 blockade in lung cancer. As for the study in general: With roughly 30% of patients having disease control, objective responses were seen in roughly 19%. Study-level points and caveats: Expansion in blood of tumor-derived TCR clones was seen after radiotherapy plus ipilimumab. Reportedly, early blood T cell clone dynamics best predicted response, with interferon-beta.

Produced via immunoSEQ multiplex PCR; TCRdb's table is partial and in-frame only. The data hold about 83,000 clones, with 60% to 85% observed a single time. Treatment of patients with chemo-refractory metastatic non-small-cell lung cancer consisted of focal radiation plus CTLA-4 blockade with ipilimumab. This chain joins TRBV6-5 and TRBJ1-1; tentatively, D is TRBD1 (6 bases). The sequence came from a human donor with non-small cell lung cancer who had a partial response to radiotherapy plus ipilimumab. Some clones in this sample may be carry-over from other donors' samples. The sample here was peripheral blood, taken from a patient treated with radiotherapy plus ipilimumab. In nucleotides, the CDR3 is TGTGCCAGCAGTAACTGGGACACGACGAACACTGAAGCTTTCTTT. Translated, it gives CASSNWDTTNTEAFF.